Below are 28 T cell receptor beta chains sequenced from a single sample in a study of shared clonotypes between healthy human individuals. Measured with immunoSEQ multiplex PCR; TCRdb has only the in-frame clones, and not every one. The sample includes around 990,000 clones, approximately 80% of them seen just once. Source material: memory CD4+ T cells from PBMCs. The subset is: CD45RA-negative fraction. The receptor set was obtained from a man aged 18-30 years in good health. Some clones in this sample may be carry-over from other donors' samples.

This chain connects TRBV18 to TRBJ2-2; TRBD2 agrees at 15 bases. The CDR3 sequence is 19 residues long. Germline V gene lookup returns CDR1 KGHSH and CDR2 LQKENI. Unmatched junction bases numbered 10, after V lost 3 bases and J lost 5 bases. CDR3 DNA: TGTGCCAGCTCACCCCCGCGGGGACTAGCGGGAGGTAGAACCGGGGAGCTGTTTTTT. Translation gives CASSPPRGLAGGRTGELFF.

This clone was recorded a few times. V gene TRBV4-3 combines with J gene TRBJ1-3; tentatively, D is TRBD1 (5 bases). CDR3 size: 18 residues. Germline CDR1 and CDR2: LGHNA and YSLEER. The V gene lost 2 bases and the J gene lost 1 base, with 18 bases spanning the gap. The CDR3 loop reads CASSQREGSGHSGNTIYF. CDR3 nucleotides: TGCGCCAGCAGCCAAAGGGAGGGGTCCGGGCATTCTGGAAACACCATATATTTT.

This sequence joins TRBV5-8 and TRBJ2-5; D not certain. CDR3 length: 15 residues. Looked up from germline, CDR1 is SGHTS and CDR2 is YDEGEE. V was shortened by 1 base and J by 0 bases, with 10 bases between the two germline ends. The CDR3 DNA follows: TGTGCCAGCAGCTTGAAGGGCGGACACCAAGAGACCCAGTACTTC. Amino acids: CASSLKGGHQETQYF.

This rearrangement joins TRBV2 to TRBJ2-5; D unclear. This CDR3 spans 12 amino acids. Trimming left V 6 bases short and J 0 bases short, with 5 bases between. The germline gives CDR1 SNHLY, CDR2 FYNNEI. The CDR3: CASRKYQETQYF. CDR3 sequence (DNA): TGTGCCAGCAGGAAGTACCAAGAGACCCAGTACTTC.

CDR3 protein: CASSPLRDSLPYEQYF. CDR3 DNA: TGTGCCAGCTCACCTTTACGGGATTCCCTACCGTACGAGCAGTACTTC. V and J are TRBV18 and TRBJ2-7, with D perhaps matching TRBD2 (5 bases). CDR1 is KGHSH, CDR2 LQKENI, per germline. The V and J ends lost 3 bases and 4 bases respectively, with 19 bases between them. The CDR3 length is 16 residues.

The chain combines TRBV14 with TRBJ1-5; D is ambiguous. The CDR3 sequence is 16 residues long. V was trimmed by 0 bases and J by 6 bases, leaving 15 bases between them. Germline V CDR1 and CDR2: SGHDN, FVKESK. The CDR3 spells CASSQEKGGIRQPQHF. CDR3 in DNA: TGTGCCAGCAGCCAAGAGAAGGGTGGCATTCGTCAGCCCCAGCATTTT.

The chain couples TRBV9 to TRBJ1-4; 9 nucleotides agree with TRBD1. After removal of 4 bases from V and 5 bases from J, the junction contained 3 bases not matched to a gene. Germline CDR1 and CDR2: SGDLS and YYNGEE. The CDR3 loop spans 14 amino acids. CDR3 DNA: TGTGCCAGCAGCCCAGGGACAGGGAATGAAAAACTGTTTTTT. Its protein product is CASSPGTGNEKLFF.

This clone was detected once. CDR3 in amino acids: CATSRDPTGGAYGYTF. In DNA form, the CDR3 reads TGTGCCACCAGCAGAGATCCCACAGGGGGCGCCTATGGCTACACCTTC. V usage is TRBV15 and J usage is TRBJ1-2; the match to TRBD1 covers 9 bases. Germline loops: CDR1 LNHNV, CDR2 YYDKDF (reference sequence). The CDR3 runs to 16 residues. With V trimmed by 0 bases and J by 4 bases, 6 bases remained unmatched.

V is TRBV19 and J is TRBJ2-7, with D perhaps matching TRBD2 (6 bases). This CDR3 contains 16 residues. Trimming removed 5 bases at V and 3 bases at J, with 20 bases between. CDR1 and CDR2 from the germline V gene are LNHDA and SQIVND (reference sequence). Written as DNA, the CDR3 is TGTGCCAGTAGTTTCCGAGGGTCAGGGAGGTACTACGAGCAGTACTTC. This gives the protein CASSFRGSGRYYEQYF.

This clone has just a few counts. This CDR3 is CASSVQGLGETQYF. In nucleotides, the CDR3 is TGTGCCAGCAGCGTCCAGGGGTTGGGTGAGACCCAGTACTTC. The rearrangement joins TRBV9 to TRBJ2-5, with D possibly being TRBD1 (6 bases). The V end lost 2 bases, the J end lost 5 bases, and 13 bases lay between the germline ends. Germline values: CDR1 SGDLS, CDR2 YYNGEE. This CDR3 is 14 amino acids long. Using reference TRBV9 and TRBJ2-5 for the parts outside the CDR3, the full variable domain is DSGVTQTPKHLITATGQRVTLRCSPRSGDLSVYWYQQSLDQGLQFLIQYYNGEERAKGNILERFSAQQFPDLHSELNLSSLELGDSALYFCASSVQGLGETQYFGPGTRLLVL.

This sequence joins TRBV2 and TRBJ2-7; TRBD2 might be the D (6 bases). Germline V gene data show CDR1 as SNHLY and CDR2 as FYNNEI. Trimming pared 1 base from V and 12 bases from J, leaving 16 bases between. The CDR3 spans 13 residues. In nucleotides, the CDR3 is TGTGCCAGCAGTGAAGGGGAGGTCGCTAGGGGGTACTTC. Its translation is CASSEGEVARGYF.

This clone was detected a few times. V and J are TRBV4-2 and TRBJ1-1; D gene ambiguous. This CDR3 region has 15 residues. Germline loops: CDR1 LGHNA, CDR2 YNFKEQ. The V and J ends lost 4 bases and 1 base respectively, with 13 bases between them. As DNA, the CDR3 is TGTGCCAGCAGCCCCGCACCGGCGGCGAACACTGAAGCTTTCTTT. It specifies CASSPAPAANTEAFF.

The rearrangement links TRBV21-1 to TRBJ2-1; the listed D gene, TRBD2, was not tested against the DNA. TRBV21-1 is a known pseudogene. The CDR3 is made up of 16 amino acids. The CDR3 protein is CASSKVAGGFSREQFF. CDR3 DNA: TGTGCCAGCAGCAAAGTGGCGGGGGGGTTCTCGCGTGAGCAGTTCTTC.

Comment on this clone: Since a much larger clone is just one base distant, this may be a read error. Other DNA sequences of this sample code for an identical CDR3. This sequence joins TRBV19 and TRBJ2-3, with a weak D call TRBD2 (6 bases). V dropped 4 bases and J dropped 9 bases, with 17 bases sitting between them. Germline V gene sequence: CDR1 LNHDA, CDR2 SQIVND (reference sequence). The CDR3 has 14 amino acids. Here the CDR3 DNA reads TGTGCCAGTAGTAAGGACGCAGGGAGGTCCACGCAGTATTTT. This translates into CASSKDAGRSTQYF.

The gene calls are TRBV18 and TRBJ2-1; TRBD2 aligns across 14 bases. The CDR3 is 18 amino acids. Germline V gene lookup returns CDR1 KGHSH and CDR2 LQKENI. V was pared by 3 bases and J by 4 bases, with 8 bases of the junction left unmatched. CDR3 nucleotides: TGTGCCAGCTCACCCCCAAGGGGGACTAGCGGGAGTTACAATGAGCAGTTCTTC. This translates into CASSPPRGTSGSYNEQFF. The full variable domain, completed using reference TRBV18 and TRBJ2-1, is NAGVMQNPRHLVRRRGQEARLRCSPMKGHSHVYWYRQLPEEGLKFMVYLQKENIIDESGMPKERFSAEFPKEGPSILRIQQVVRGDSAAYFCASSPPRGTSGSYNEQFFGPGTRLTVL.

The CDR3, as DNA: TGTGCCAGCAGCCAGGGGGCTGGGGAAAAACTGTTTTTT. This codes for CASSQGAGEKLFF. V is TRBV5-6 and J is TRBJ1-4, with 8 bases aligning to TRBD1. This CDR3 region has 13 residues. Germline-derived CDR1 and CDR2 are SGHDT and YYEEEE. Unmatched junction bases numbered 4, after V lost 4 bases and J lost 8 bases.

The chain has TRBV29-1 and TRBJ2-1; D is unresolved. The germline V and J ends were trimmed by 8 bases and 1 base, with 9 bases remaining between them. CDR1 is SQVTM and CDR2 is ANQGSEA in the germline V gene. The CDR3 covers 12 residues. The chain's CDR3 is CSSEGSYNEQFF. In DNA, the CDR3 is TGCAGCAGCGAAGGATCCTACAATGAGCAGTTCTTC.

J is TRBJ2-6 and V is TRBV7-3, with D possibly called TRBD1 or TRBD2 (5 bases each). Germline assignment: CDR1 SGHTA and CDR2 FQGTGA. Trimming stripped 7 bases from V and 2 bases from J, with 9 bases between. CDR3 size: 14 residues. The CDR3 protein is CASKGSPGANVLTF. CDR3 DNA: TGTGCCAGCAAGGGGAGCCCTGGGGCCAACGTCCTGACTTTC.

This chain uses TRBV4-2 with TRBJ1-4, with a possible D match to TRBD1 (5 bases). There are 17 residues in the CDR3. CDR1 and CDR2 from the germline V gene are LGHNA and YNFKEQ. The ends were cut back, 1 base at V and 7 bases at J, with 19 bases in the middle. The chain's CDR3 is CASSQASGGVYREKLFF. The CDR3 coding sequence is TGTGCCAGCAGCCAAGCTAGTGGAGGGGTCTACCGTGAAAAACTGTTTTTT.

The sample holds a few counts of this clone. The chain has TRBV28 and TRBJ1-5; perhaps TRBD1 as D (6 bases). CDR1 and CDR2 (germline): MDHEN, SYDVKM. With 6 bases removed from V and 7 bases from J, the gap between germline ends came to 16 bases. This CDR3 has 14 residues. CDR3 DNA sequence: TGTGCCAGCAGACCTCCTGGAAGGGGGCAGCCCCAGCATTTT. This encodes CASRPPGRGQPQHF.

The CDR3 DNA reads as TGTGCCAGCAGCGGGGCTAGCACCGGGGAGCTGTTTTTT. It yields the protein CASSGASTGELFF. V gene TRBV7-7 combines with J gene TRBJ2-2; tentatively, D is TRBD1 (5 bases). Germline V lookup: CDR1 SSHAT, CDR2 FNYEAQ (reference sequence). The V gene lost 5 bases and the J gene lost 4 bases, with 8 bases spanning the gap. This CDR3 has 13 amino acids.

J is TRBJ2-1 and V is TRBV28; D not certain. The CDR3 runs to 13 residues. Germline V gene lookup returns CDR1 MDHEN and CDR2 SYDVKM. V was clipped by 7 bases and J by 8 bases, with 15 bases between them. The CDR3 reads CASTPDPYDEQFF. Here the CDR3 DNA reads TGTGCCAGCACCCCGGACCCATACGATGAGCAGTTCTTC.

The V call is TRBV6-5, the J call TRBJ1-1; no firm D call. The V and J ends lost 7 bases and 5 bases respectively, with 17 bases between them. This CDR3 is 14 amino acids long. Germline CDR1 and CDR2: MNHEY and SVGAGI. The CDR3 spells CASIRDTVGTEAFF. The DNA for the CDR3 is TGTGCCAGCATTAGAGACACCGTCGGGACTGAAGCTTTCTTT.

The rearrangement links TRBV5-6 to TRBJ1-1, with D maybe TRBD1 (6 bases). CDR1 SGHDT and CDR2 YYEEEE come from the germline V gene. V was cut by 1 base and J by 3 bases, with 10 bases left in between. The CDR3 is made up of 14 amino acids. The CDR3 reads CASSLLNRDTEAFF. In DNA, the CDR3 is TGTGCCAGCAGCTTGCTAAACAGGGACACTGAAGCTTTCTTT.

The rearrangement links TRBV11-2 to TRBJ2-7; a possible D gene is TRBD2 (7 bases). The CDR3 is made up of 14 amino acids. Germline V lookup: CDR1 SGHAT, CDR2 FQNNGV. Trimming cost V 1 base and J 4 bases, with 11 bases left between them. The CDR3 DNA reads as TGTGCCAGCAGCTTAGGAGGGGGAGGGTACGAGCAGTACTTC. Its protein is CASSLGGGGYEQYF.

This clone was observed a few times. This CDR3 is CASSNRGSGANVLTF. The CDR3 DNA sequence: TGTGCCAGCAGTAACAGGGGGTCTGGGGCCAACGTCCTGACTTTC. V and J are TRBV2 and TRBJ2-6, with 8 positions matching TRBD1. This CDR3 comprises 15 residues. Germline values: CDR1 SNHLY, CDR2 FYNNEI. Trimming took 5 bases from V and 1 from J; bases not matched to a gene: 1.

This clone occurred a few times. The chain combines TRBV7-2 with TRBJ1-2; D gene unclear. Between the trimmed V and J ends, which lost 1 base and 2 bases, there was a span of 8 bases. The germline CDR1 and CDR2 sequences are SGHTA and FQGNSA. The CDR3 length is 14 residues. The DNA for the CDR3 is TGTGCCAGCAGCTTAGGGCCAGCGAACTATGGCTACACCTTC. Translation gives CASSLGPANYGYTF.

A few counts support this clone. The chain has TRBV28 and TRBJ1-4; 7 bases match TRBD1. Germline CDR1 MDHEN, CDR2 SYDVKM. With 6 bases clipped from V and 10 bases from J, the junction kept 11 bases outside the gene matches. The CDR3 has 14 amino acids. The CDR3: CASRSTGAQGKLFF. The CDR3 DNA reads TGTGCCAGCAGGTCTACAGGGGCCCAGGGAAAACTGTTTTTT. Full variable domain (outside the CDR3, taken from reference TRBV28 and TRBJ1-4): DVKVTQSSRYLVKRTGEKVFLECVQDMDHENMFWYRQDPGLGLRLIYFSYDVKMKEKGDIPEGYSVSREKKERFSLILESASTNQTSMYLCASRSTGAQGKLFFGSGTQLSVL.